Below are 8 T cell receptor beta chains sequenced from a single sample in a study of identical twins. One entry per CDR3 protein results from TCRdb running MiXCR on the 5' RACE reads. Of under 500,000 distinct CDR3 sequences detected, roughly an eighth appear once; the ten largest clones hold approximately 1%. The same specimen was also included in a second study, on yellow fever vaccine responses in identical twins.

The specimen was CD4+ T cells sorted from blood. The receptors stem from a woman in her late teens or twenties in good health.

This clonotype was observed a handful of times. V is TRBV20-1 and J is TRBJ1-2; 12 nucleotides match TRBD1. V was clipped by 5 bases and J by 4 bases; unmatched bases: 14. The CDR3 length is 17 residues. In germline, CDR1 is DFQATT, CDR2 SNEGSKA (reference sequence). The CDR3 bases are TGCAGTGCTCTAGGGGACAGGGGGCGCGTGGTGGGCTATGGCTACACCTTC. This codes for CSALGDRGRVVGYGYTF.

V gene TRBV12-3 or TRBV12-4 combines with J gene TRBJ2-5; D is possibly TRBD1 or TRBD2 (6 bases each). Trimming left V 7 bases short and J 7 bases short, with 16 bases between. This CDR3 is 13 amino acids long. The CDR3 region is CASNQNEGGTQYF. CDR3 DNA sequence: TGTGCCAGCAACCAGAATGAGGGGGGGACCCAGTACTTC.

This clonotype was counted at least ten times. V gene TRBV12-3 or TRBV12-4 combines with J gene TRBJ1-3, with D possibly TRBD1 on 6 matching bases. V lost 5 bases, J lost 3 bases, and 11 bases lay in between. The CDR3 covers 14 residues. The DNA for the CDR3 is TGTGCCAGCAGTGCCCAAGGGGGTGGAAACACCATATATTTT. As protein: CASSAQGGGNTIYF.

This clonotype turned up a few times. J is TRBJ2-5 and V is TRBV12-3 or TRBV12-4, with D maybe TRBD1 (6 bases). This CDR3 is 11 amino acids long. Trimming stripped 11 bases from V and 3 bases from J, with 10 bases between. CDR3 in amino acids: CASTGKETQYF. The CDR3 DNA reads as TGTGCCTCTACAGGGAAAGAGACCCAGTACTTC.

This clonotype was observed many times. The chain joins TRBV7-2 to TRBJ2-3; 8 bases fit TRBD1. The ends lost 7 bases at V and 3 bases at J; junction bases unmatched: 12. The CDR3 is 16 amino acids. The germline V gene encodes CDR1 SGHTA and CDR2 FQGNSA. CDR3 in amino acids: CASNRLLDRETDTQYF. CDR3 sequence (DNA): TGTGCCAGCAACCGCCTTTTGGACAGGGAGACAGATACGCAGTATTTT.

In its sample, this clonotype was seen many times. The V and J genes are TRBV29-1 and TRBJ1-6; possibly TRBD1 for D (5 bases). Germline CDR1 reads SQVTM; CDR2 reads ANQGSEA. Trimming cost V 4 bases and J 6 bases, with 10 bases left between them. This CDR3 comprises 13 residues. The CDR3 DNA sequence: TGCAGCGTTGGATTGACAGCTAATTCACCCCTCCACTTT. This translates into CSVGLTANSPLHF.

V is TRBV7-9 and J is TRBJ2-4; possibly TRBD1 for D (6 bases). The CDR3 length is 16 residues. The germline V and J ends were trimmed by 4 bases and 4 bases, with 17 bases remaining between them. Germline CDR1 and CDR2: SEHNR and FQNEAQ (reference sequence). The CDR3 loop reads CASSSFRGMGKNIQYF. Written as DNA, the CDR3 is TGTGCCAGCAGCTCGTTCAGGGGCATGGGTAAAAACATTCAGTACTTC. Full variable domain (missing parts from reference TRBV7-9 and TRBJ2-4): DTGVSQNPRHKITKRGQNVTFRCDPISEHNRLYWYRQTLGQGPEFLTYFQNEAQLEKSRLLSDRFSAERPKGSFSTLEIQRTEQGDSAMYLCASSSFRGMGKNIQYFGAGTRLSVL.

J is TRBJ2-7 and V is TRBV12-3 or TRBV12-4, with 12 bases fitting TRBD2. This CDR3 has 19 amino acids. The trim removed 0 bases at V and 1 base at J, leaving 10 bases unmatched. The DNA for the CDR3 is TGTGCCAGCAGTTTAGCGCTAGGACTAGCGGGGATAGGGTCCTACGAGCAGTACTTC. Its translation: CASSLALGLAGIGSYEQYF.